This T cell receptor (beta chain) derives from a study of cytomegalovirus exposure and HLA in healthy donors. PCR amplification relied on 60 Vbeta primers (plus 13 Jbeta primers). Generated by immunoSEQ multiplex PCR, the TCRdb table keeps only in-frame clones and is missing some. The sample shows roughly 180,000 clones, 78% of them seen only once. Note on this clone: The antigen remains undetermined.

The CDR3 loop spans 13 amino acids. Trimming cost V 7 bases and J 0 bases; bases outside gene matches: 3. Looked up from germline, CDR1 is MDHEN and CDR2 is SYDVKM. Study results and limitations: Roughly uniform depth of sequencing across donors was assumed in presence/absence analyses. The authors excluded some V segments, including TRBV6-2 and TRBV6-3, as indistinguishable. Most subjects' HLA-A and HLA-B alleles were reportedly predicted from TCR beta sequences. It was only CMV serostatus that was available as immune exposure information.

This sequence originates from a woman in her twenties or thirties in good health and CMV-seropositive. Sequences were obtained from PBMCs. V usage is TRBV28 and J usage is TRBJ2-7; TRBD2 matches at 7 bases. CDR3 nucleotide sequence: TGTGCCAGCACTACTAGCGTCTCCTACGAGCAGTACTTC. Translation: CASTTSVSYEQYF.